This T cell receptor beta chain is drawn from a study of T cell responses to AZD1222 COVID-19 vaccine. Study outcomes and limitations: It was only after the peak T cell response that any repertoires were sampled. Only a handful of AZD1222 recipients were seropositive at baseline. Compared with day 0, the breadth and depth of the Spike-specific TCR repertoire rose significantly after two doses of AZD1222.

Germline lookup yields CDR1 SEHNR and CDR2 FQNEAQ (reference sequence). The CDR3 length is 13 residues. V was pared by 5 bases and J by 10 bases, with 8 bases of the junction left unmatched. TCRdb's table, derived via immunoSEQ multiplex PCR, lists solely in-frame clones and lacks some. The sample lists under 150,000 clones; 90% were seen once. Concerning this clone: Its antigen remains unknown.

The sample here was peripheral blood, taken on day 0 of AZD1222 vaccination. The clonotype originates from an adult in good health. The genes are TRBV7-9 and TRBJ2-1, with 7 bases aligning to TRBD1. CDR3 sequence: CASSIRGSPEQFF. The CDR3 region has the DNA TGTGCCAGCAGCATCAGGGGGAGCCCCGAGCAGTTCTTC.